What follows is one TCR beta chain and its context. The source of the sample is a study of OX40 agonist ivuxolimab in advanced cancers. CDR3 length: 13 residues. Germline-derived CDR1 and CDR2 are SEHNR and FQNEAQ (reference sequence). V shed 7 bases and J shed 5 bases, with 15 bases lying between them. Assay: immunoSEQ multiplex PCR; the TCRdb copy retains only in-frame clones and omits some. The repertoire holds about 70,000 clones, with approximately 90% as singletons. The rearrangement uses TRBV7-9 and TRBJ2-7, with no clear D. The sample here was CD4+ or CD8+ T cells sorted from blood, taken in a trial of the OX40 agonist ivuxolimab. The sequence derives from an adult with an advanced solid tumor such as melanoma, head and neck, liver or kidney cancer. The CDR3: CASIPDGSHEQYF. The CDR3 DNA reads as TGTGCCAGCATCCCAGACGGGTCCCACGAGCAGTACTTC.